One sample yielded the 16 T cell receptor beta chains listed below, sequenced in a study of blood T cell repertoires in COVID-19. Measured with immunoSEQ multiplex PCR; TCRdb has only the in-frame clones, and not every one. This table holds about 86,000 clones, 82% found once. Sample: peripheral blood. All receptors derive from a woman aged 80 or older with acute or convalescent COVID-19.

The chain employs TRBV19 and TRBJ2-1; 7 bases agree with TRBD2. The V gene's germline CDR1 is LNHDA and CDR2 SQIVND (reference sequence). V gave up 1 base and J gave up 4 bases; unmatched junction bases: 10. The CDR3 has 17 residues. The CDR3 DNA reads as TGTGCCAGTAGTATAGCGATTTGGGAGGGGAAGTACAATGAGCAGTTCTTC. The encoded protein is CASSIAIWEGKYNEQFF. Based on the CDR3 plus reference TRBV19 and TRBJ2-1, the full variable domain is DGGITQSPKYLFRKEGQNVTLSCEQNLNHDAMYWYRQDPGQGLRLIYYSQIVNDFQKGDIAEGYSVSREKKESFPLTVTSAQKNPTAFYLCASSIAIWEGKYNEQFFGPGTRLTVL.

This clone was detected a few times. The chain joins TRBV9 to TRBJ2-7, with 12 bases matching TRBD2. The V gene's germline CDR1 is SGDLS and CDR2 YYNGEE. This CDR3 region has 17 residues. V trimming: 0 bases; J trimming: 5 bases; junction bases outside the gene matches: 9. CDR3 protein: CASSVAASGGAIHEQYF. CDR3 sequence (DNA): TGTGCCAGCAGCGTAGCGGCTAGCGGGGGGGCAATCCACGAGCAGTACTTC.

The rearrangement uses TRBV4-2 and TRBJ2-3, with TRBD2 matching 12 bases. This CDR3 spans 17 amino acids. CDR1 and CDR2 (germline): LGHNA, YNFKEQ. The junction had 7 bases not matched to a gene; V was cut back by 3 bases and J by 3 bases. This chain's CDR3 is CASSQETSGRLTDTQYF. CDR3 in DNA: TGTGCCAGCAGCCAGGAAACTAGCGGGAGGTTGACAGATACGCAGTATTTT.

The J gene is TRBJ2-5, the V gene TRBV27; 9 nucleotides align to TRBD2. This CDR3 has 16 residues. In germline, CDR1 is MNHEY, CDR2 SMNVEV (reference sequence). V lost 3 bases to trimming and J lost 5 bases; unmatched junction nucleotides: 10. The DNA for the CDR3 is TGTGCCAGCAGTTTTAGCGGGGGCACCTCGGGGGAGACCCAGTACTTC. This codes for CASSFSGGTSGETQYF.

CDR3 sequence: CASSLVGVSRRRSYEQYF. The DNA of the CDR3 is TGTGCCAGCAGCTTAGTAGGTGTCAGCCGGAGGAGGTCCTACGAGCAGTACTTC. The rearrangement joins TRBV7-2 to TRBJ2-7, with D tentatively TRBD2 (5 bases). V was pared by 1 base and J by 1 base, with 20 bases between. The CDR3 is 18 residues long. Germline lookup yields CDR1 SGHTA and CDR2 FQGNSA.

The rearrangement joins TRBV5-6 to TRBJ1-3; TRBD1 matches 10 bases. This CDR3 region has 15 residues. V shed 4 bases and J 3 bases; nucleotides not matched to a gene: 4. Germline V gene lookup returns CDR1 SGHDT and CDR2 YYEEEE. The CDR3 reads CASSPGTGVGNTIYF. The CDR3 bases are TGTGCCAGCAGCCCCGGGACAGGGGTTGGAAACACCATATATTTT.

This chain uses TRBV19 with TRBJ2-7, with 10 bases aligning to TRBD2. The V segment lost 5 bases and the J segment 3 bases; nucleotides outside the gene matches: 16. In germline, CDR1 is LNHDA, CDR2 SQIVND (reference sequence). The CDR3 sequence is 18 residues long. For the CDR3, the DNA is TGTGCCAGTAGTTCTGTGCAGCGGGAGGGCCGGATTAACTACGAGCAGTACTTC. It specifies CASSSVQREGRINYEQYF.

The chain recombines TRBV21-1 with TRBJ1-1; the table's D call, TRBD1, was not checked against the DNA. TRBV21-1 is assigned pseudogene status. The CDR3 spans 13 residues. The CDR3: CASSKGQNTEAFF. CDR3 coding DNA: TGTGCCAGCAGCAAGGGGCAGAACACTGAAGCTTTCTTT.

The chain recombines TRBV5-4 with TRBJ2-5; 8 positions agree with TRBD2. The V gene's germline CDR1 is SGHNT and CDR2 YYREEE (reference sequence). With 4 bases clipped from V and 7 bases from J, the junction kept 6 bases outside the gene matches. This CDR3 contains 13 residues. The CDR3 protein is CASSPGGEGTQYF. CDR3 nucleotides: TGTGCCAGCAGCCCCGGGGGGGAAGGGACCCAGTACTTC. The complete variable domain, with remaining parts taken from reference TRBV5-4 and TRBJ2-5, reads ETGVTQSPTHLIKTRGQQVTLRCSSQSGHNTVSWYQQALGQGPQFIFQYYREEENGRGNFPPRFSGLQFPNYSSELNVNALELDDSALYLCASSPGGEGTQYFGPGTRLLVL.

This clone was seen a handful of times. The chain couples TRBV5-1 to TRBJ1-5, with 12 bases that match TRBD1. The CDR3 covers 16 residues. Looked up from germline, CDR1 is SGHRS and CDR2 is YFSETQ. The junction had 1 base not matched to a gene; V was cut back by 0 bases and J by 3 bases. The CDR3 nucleotides read TGCGCCAGCAGCTTGGGGGACAGGGGGCCCAATCAGCCCCAGCATTTT. This gives the protein CASSLGDRGPNQPQHF.

This rearrangement joins TRBV4-1 to TRBJ1-2, with 11 nucleotides matching TRBD1. This CDR3 has 14 amino acids. Trimming at V came to 2 bases and at J to 7 bases, leaving 3 bases not matched to a gene. The germline V gene has CDR1 MGHRA and CDR2 YSYEKL. The CDR3 DNA sequence: TGCGCCAGCAGCCAACAAGGACAGGGGGCTGGCTACACCTTC. Encoded protein: CASSQQGQGAGYTF.

This clone was detected once. This chain links TRBV5-1 with TRBJ2-2, with 7 positions matching TRBD1. Germline-derived CDR1 and CDR2 are SGHRS and YFSETQ. The length of the CDR3 is 13 residues. V was pared by 4 bases and J by 5 bases, with 2 bases of the junction left unmatched. CDR3 nucleotide sequence: TGCGCCAGCAGCATACAGGGGACCGGGGAGCTGTTTTTT. Translation gives CASSIQGTGELFF.

The genes are TRBV6-4 and TRBJ2-2, with D unresolved. The germline V gene has CDR1 MRHNA and CDR2 SNTAGT. Trimming took off 3 bases at V and 1 base at J, with 9 bases between the two ends. This CDR3 has 15 residues. The CDR3 protein is CASSEVAMNTGELFF. Written as DNA, the CDR3 is TGTGCCAGCAGTGAGGTAGCCATGAACACCGGGGAGCTGTTTTTT.

This clone has only a few counts. The chain's CDR3 is CASRPLAGYSGANVLTF. DNA of the CDR3: TGTGCCAGTAGACCCCTAGCGGGATACTCTGGGGCCAACGTCCTGACTTTC. V gene TRBV19 combines with J gene TRBJ2-6, with 9 bases matching TRBD2. The CDR3 totals 17 residues. Germline V gene sequence: CDR1 LNHDA, CDR2 SQIVND (reference sequence). The ends lost 6 bases at V and 0 bases at J; junction bases unmatched: 6. Looking up the rest from reference TRBV19 and TRBJ2-6 gives the full variable domain: DGGITQSPKYLFRKEGQNVTLSCEQNLNHDAMYWYRQDPGQGLRLIYYSQIVNDFQKGDIAEGYSVSREKKESFPLTVTSAQKNPTAFYLCASRPLAGYSGANVLTFGAGSRLTVL.

The chain uses TRBV28 and TRBJ2-5; D not resolved. The V gene lost 2 bases and the J gene lost 6 bases, with 4 bases spanning the gap. CDR1 is MDHEN and CDR2 is SYDVKM in the germline V gene. The CDR3 consists of 11 residues. CDR3 bases: TGTGCCAGCAGTTTAGCGAAGACCCAGTACTTC. Translated: CASSLAKTQYF.

The V call is TRBV10-2, the J call TRBJ1-6; D perhaps matches TRBD1 (6 bases). CDR3 length: 15 amino acids. Germline CDR1 and CDR2: WSHSY and SAAADI. Trimming left V 2 bases short and J 9 bases short, with 14 bases between. For the CDR3, the DNA is TGCGCCAGCAGTGAGGAGAGGGGGTTGGGTTCACCCCTCCACTTT. This gives the protein CASSEERGLGSPLHF.